These 27 T cell receptor beta chains were all obtained from the same sample, sequenced in a study of regulatory T cells in long-lasting Graves disease. CDR3 regions were amplified by Arm-PCR using iRepertoire HTBI primers to build TCR beta libraries. TCRdb re-called the multiplex PCR reads through MiXCR, storing one row per CDR3 protein. The table shows 370,000 or so distinct CDR3 sequences, with around 16% occurring only once. Noted time point: newly diagnosed GD, antithyroid drugs for less than 3 months. Generation of the TCR library employed RNA extracted from PBMCs. These data are also associated with another study on T cells in Graves' hyperthyroidism and ophthalmopathy.

Material: peripheral blood mononuclear cells (PBMCs), obtained at new diagnosis, from a patient treated with antithyroid drugs. The receptors stem from a woman younger than 30 with Graves disease.

This clonotype has only a few counts. The CDR3 region is CASSPGLAGGVGELFF. The CDR3 DNA sequence: TGCGCCAGCAGCCCCGGACTAGCGGGAGGAGTCGGGGAGCTGTTTTTT. The chain uses TRBV5-1 and TRBJ2-2; 14 nucleotides agree with TRBD2. The trim removed 4 bases at V and 7 bases at J, leaving 6 bases unmatched. The CDR3 consists of 16 residues. Germline V lookup: CDR1 SGHRS, CDR2 YFSETQ. Supplemented by reference TRBV5-1 and TRBJ2-2, the full variable domain reads KAGVTQTPRYLIKTRGQQVTLSCSPISGHRSVSWYQQTPGQGLQFLFEYFSETQRNKGNFPGRFSGRQFSNSRSEMNVSTLELGDSALYLCASSPGLAGGVGELFFGEGSRLTVL.

On this clonotype: This may arise from a read error, as a much more abundant clone is one base away. The rearrangement uses TRBV27 and TRBJ2-1; 12 bases map to TRBD2. V dropped 7 bases and J dropped 7; count of bases not matched to a gene: 11. Germline V gene data show CDR1 as MNHEY and CDR2 as SMNVEV (reference sequence). The CDR3 loop spans 16 amino acids. CDR3 in DNA: TGTGCCAGCATTGGTGCTAGCGGGAGGGCTTCTAATGAGCAGTTCTTC. Amino acids: CASIGASGRASNEQFF.

This clonotype was seen ten or more times. V and J are TRBV5-1 and TRBJ2-7; 8 nucleotides agree with TRBD2. With 1 base clipped from V and 3 bases from J, the junction kept 9 bases outside the gene matches. The CDR3 consists of 16 residues. In germline, CDR1 is SGHRS, CDR2 YFSETQ. The CDR3: CASSLSPTSGDYEQYF. CDR3 bases: TGCGCCAGCAGCTTGAGTCCCACTAGCGGAGACTACGAGCAGTACTTC.

The sample holds many counts of this clonotype. The chain recombines TRBV27 with TRBJ2-1, with 7 positions matching TRBD1. The CDR3 covers 15 residues. Germline V gene sequence: CDR1 MNHEY, CDR2 SMNVEV (reference sequence). The J segment lost 6 bases and the V segment lost 3 bases, leaving 8 bases of the junction unmatched. The CDR3 loop is CASSFLGQVLNEQFF. CDR3 coding DNA: TGTGCCAGCAGTTTCCTAGGACAGGTCCTCAATGAGCAGTTCTTC.

This clonotype was detected many times. The gene calls are TRBV28 and TRBJ1-1; D may be TRBD1 (6 bases). The V gene's germline CDR1 is MDHEN and CDR2 SYDVKM. The CDR3 runs to 14 residues. V lost 10 bases and J lost 1, with 16 bases in between. The CDR3 coding sequence is TGTGCCACCCGGTTAGGGGGGGGGAACACTGAAGCTTTCTTT. It yields the protein CATRLGGGNTEAFF.

The CDR3 protein is CSARGFLGATESSETQYF. CDR3 nucleotides: TGCAGTGCTAGAGGGTTCTTAGGGGCAACCGAGTCGTCAGAGACCCAGTACTTC. V gene TRBV20-1 combines with J gene TRBJ2-5; weak D call: TRBD1 (5 bases). The V end was cut by 1 base, the J end by 4 bases, with 25 bases between. The CDR3 loop spans 18 amino acids. CDR1 DFQATT and CDR2 SNEGSKA come from the germline V gene (reference sequence).

This clonotype was picked up many times. The V call is TRBV2, the J call TRBJ2-5; a weak D match, TRBD2 (6 bases). Trimming took 8 bases from V and 0 from J, leaving 7 bases between them. The CDR3 sequence is 12 residues long. CDR1 SNHLY and CDR2 FYNNEI come from the germline V gene. The CDR3: CASGTHQETQYF. The CDR3 DNA is TGTGCCAGCGGGACTCACCAAGAGACCCAGTACTTC.

This clonotype was seen at least ten times. The CDR3 DNA reads as TGTGCCACCGCTGGGGGTATTAACTATGGCTACACCTTC. Translated, it gives CATAGGINYGYTF. The chain is built from TRBV12-3 or TRBV12-4 and TRBJ1-2; perhaps TRBD1 as D (5 bases). The CDR3 extends over 13 amino acids. With 10 bases removed from V and 1 base from J, the gap between germline ends came to 13 bases.

This clonotype showed up many times. This chain links TRBV18 with TRBJ1-1, with 8 bases fitting TRBD1. Trimming took 3 bases from V and 2 from J; bases not matched to a gene: 8. Germline V gene data show CDR1 as KGHSH and CDR2 as LQKENI. The CDR3 loop spans 16 amino acids. The CDR3 here is CASSPQDREGNTEAFF. The CDR3 DNA reads as TGTGCCAGCTCACCCCAGGACAGGGAGGGAAACACTGAAGCTTTCTTT.

This clonotype was counted many times. The chain combines TRBV5-6 with TRBJ1-1; D is possibly TRBD1 (5 bases). This CDR3 has 15 amino acids. V lost 2 bases and J 0 bases, leaving 11 bases between the germline ends. Germline lookup yields CDR1 SGHDT and CDR2 YYEEEE. The CDR3 protein is CASSLQVEMNTEAFF. DNA for the CDR3: TGTGCCAGCAGCTTACAGGTTGAAATGAACACTGAAGCTTTCTTT.

V gene TRBV15 combines with J gene TRBJ2-1, with D unresolved. The CDR3 loop spans 14 amino acids. The germline V and J ends were trimmed by 3 bases and 0 bases, with 6 bases remaining between them. Germline V lookup: CDR1 LNHNV, CDR2 YYDKDF (reference sequence). Written as DNA, the CDR3 is TGTGCCACCAGCAGCGGTAGCTCCTACAATGAGCAGTTCTTC. It codes for CATSSGSSYNEQFF.

This clonotype appeared many times. The J gene is TRBJ2-3, the V gene TRBV12-3 or TRBV12-4, with D possibly matching TRBD1 (5 bases). The CDR3 spans 15 residues. Trimming shortened V by 6 bases and J by 6 bases, and 19 bases separated the two germline ends. CDR3 sequence: CASRPTGPEWDTQYF. CDR3 sequence (DNA): TGTGCCAGCAGGCCAACAGGTCCTGAGTGGGATACGCAGTATTTT.

This clonotype was recorded many times. The V call is TRBV28, the J call TRBJ2-2; D remains unclear. This CDR3 comprises 13 residues. The germline V and J ends were trimmed by 3 bases and 5 bases, with 7 bases remaining between them. Germline lookup yields CDR1 MDHEN and CDR2 SYDVKM. The DNA of the CDR3 is TGTGCCAGCAGTTTTCGGGTTACCGGGGAGCTGTTTTTT. Its translation is CASSFRVTGELFF.

CDR3 region: CASSFRFQGGGEKLFF. In DNA form, the CDR3 reads TGTGCCAGCAGTTTCAGGTTCCAGGGGGGGGGCGAAAAACTGTTTTTT. The chain employs TRBV6-5 and TRBJ1-4; 7 bases are shared with TRBD1. V gave up 4 bases and J gave up 8 bases; unmatched junction bases: 13. Germline V gene sequence: CDR1 MNHEY, CDR2 SVGAGI. The CDR3 is 16 amino acids.

Ten or more counts support this clonotype. The rearrangement joins TRBV28 to TRBJ1-2; no reliable D call. Germline V CDR1 and CDR2: MDHEN, SYDVKM. The CDR3 sequence is 15 residues long. The V end was cut by 8 bases, the J end by 5 bases, with 21 bases between. CDR3 coding DNA: TGTGCCAGCCAACCTCCGCTAAACGGACGGTATGGCTACACCTTC. Translating it yields CASQPPLNGRYGYTF.

This clonotype was found many times. The chain carries TRBV6-1 and TRBJ1-2; 8 bases line up with TRBD1. Trimming cost V 6 bases and J 0 bases; bases outside gene matches: 3. The CDR3 has 14 residues. Germline V gene sequence: CDR1 MNHNS, CDR2 SASEGT. The CDR3 is CASSPQGANYGYTF. In DNA form, the CDR3 reads TGTGCCAGCAGCCCACAGGGGGCTAACTATGGCTACACCTTC.

J is TRBJ1-5 and V is TRBV24-1; possible D gene TRBD1, 5 bases. The CDR3 loop spans 12 amino acids. Germline CDR1 and CDR2: KGHDR and SFDVKD. Trimming removed 4 bases from V and 10 bases from J, with 10 bases in between. DNA of the CDR3: TGTGCCACCAGTGACCCGGACAAACCCCAGCATTTT. The encoded protein is CATSDPDKPQHF.

Concerning this clonotype itself: This sequence may be a read error, since a much larger clone differs from it by one base. The genes are TRBV5-5 and TRBJ1-6; D not certain. This CDR3 is 13 amino acids long. In germline, CDR1 is SGHKS, CDR2 YYEKEE (reference sequence). The ends were cut back, 4 bases at V and 8 bases at J, with 10 bases in the middle. The DNA of the CDR3 is TGTGCCAGCAGCGCGACGGGCGATTCACCCCTCCACTTT. It codes for CASSATGDSPLHF.

In this sample, this clonotype turned up many times. This rearrangement joins TRBV3-1 to TRBJ1-6; D might be TRBD1 (5 bases). Between the trimmed V and J ends, which lost 0 bases and 5 bases, there was a span of 17 bases. Looked up from germline, CDR1 is LGHDT and CDR2 is YNNKEL (reference sequence). The length of the CDR3 is 18 residues. This CDR3 is CASSQDLGAARHNSPLHF. The CDR3 DNA is TGTGCCAGCAGCCAAGATTTAGGGGCGGCCAGACATAATTCACCCCTCCACTTT.

This clonotype came up many times. The rearrangement uses TRBV3-1 and TRBJ2-7, with D possibly being TRBD2 (6 bases). The V gene lost 6 bases and the J gene lost 0 bases, with 15 bases spanning the gap. Germline V gene lookup returns CDR1 LGHDT and CDR2 YNNKEL (reference sequence). The CDR3 runs to 15 residues. The CDR3 spells CASSTLMGGSYEQYF. The DNA for the CDR3 is TGTGCCAGCAGTACGCTGATGGGAGGCTCCTACGAGCAGTACTTC.

The chain links TRBV29-1 to TRBJ1-1, with 8 bases matching TRBD1. The germline CDR1 and CDR2 sequences are SQVTM and ANQGSEA. With V trimmed by 6 bases and J by 6 bases, 9 bases remained unmatched. The CDR3 sequence is 13 residues long. The CDR3 region has the DNA TGCAGCGTGCGGACAGGGATGGACTCTGAAGCTTTCTTT. Translation: CSVRTGMDSEAFF.

This clonotype has at least ten counts. The V call is TRBV2, the J call TRBJ2-3; D is undetermined. There are 14 residues in the CDR3. Per germline, CDR1 SNHLY and CDR2 FYNNEI. Trimming shortened V by 2 bases and J by 1 base, and 7 bases separated the two germline ends. The CDR3: CASSENLRTDTQYF. CDR3 nucleotide sequence: TGTGCCAGCAGTGAAAATCTCCGCACAGATACGCAGTATTTT.

The CDR3 loop is CSVRAEKLFF. The CDR3 coding sequence is TGCAGTGTTAGGGCTGAAAAACTGTTTTTT. The chain combines TRBV20-1 with TRBJ1-4; D is unclear. V lost 7 bases, J lost 7 bases, and 7 bases lay in between. The CDR3 is 10 amino acids. Germline CDR1 is DFQATT and CDR2 is SNEGSKA (reference sequence).

V and J are TRBV2 and TRBJ2-1; D unresolved. This CDR3 region has 13 residues. CDR1 is SNHLY, CDR2 FYNNEI, per germline. Trimming removed 6 bases at V and 5 bases at J, with 11 bases between. The CDR3 loop reads CASRRREHNEQFF. Written as DNA, the CDR3 is TGTGCCAGCAGGCGGCGCGAGCACAATGAGCAGTTCTTC.

This clonotype was seen at least ten times. The chain couples TRBV6-1 to TRBJ1-1; possible D gene TRBD1, 6 bases. This CDR3 is built from 14 residues. CDR1 MNHNS and CDR2 SASEGT come from the germline V gene. Trimming left V 5 bases short and J 0 bases short, with 10 bases between. The CDR3 loop is CASSRGTLNTEAFF. The CDR3 nucleotides read TGTGCCAGCAGTCGGGGGACATTGAACACTGAAGCTTTCTTT.

DNA for the CDR3: TGTGCCAGCAGCCAATACCAAGGCGGGGAGCTGTTTTTT. The encoded protein is CASSQYQGGELFF. J is TRBJ2-2 and V is TRBV3-1; D remains ambiguous. The CDR3 consists of 13 residues. Germline V gives CDR1 LGHDT, CDR2 YNNKEL (reference sequence). Trimming took off 2 bases at V and 7 bases at J, with 8 bases between the two ends.

The rearrangement joins TRBV11-2 to TRBJ2-7, with TRBD1 matching 9 bases. V was pared by 5 bases and J by 7 bases, with 12 bases of the junction left unmatched. This CDR3 comprises 15 residues. CDR1 and CDR2 from the germline V gene are SGHAT and FQNNGV. CDR3 sequence (DNA): TGTGCCAGCAGCGGATCCGGGACAGGGACAGAAGAGCAGTACTTC. Residues: CASSGSGTGTEEQYF.